This TCR beta chain originates from a study of T cell responses to AZD1222 COVID-19 vaccine. This CDR3 has 17 amino acids. Germline-derived CDR1 and CDR2 are SEHNR and FQNEAQ (reference sequence). V dropped 2 bases and J dropped 8 bases, with 22 bases sitting between them. With respect to this clone: Antigen: not known.

General study findings and limits: Recipients of two AZD1222 doses showed rising Spike-specific TCR breadth and depth.

The protocol was immunoSEQ multiplex PCR, while the TCRdb copy is restricted to in-frame clones and leaves out a portion. The table has about 160,000 clones, 75% to 95% seen once. The chain joins TRBV7-9 to TRBJ2-1, with D possibly being TRBD1 (7 bases). The sample consisted of peripheral blood, taken 28 days after the second AZD1222 dose. This TCR derives from an adult who received the AZD1222 COVID-19 vaccine. The DNA of the CDR3 is TGTGCCAGCAGCTTAAGGAGGGGGCAAGTCTTCTTGGATGAGCAGTTCTTC. Translating it yields CASSLRRGQVFLDEQFF.